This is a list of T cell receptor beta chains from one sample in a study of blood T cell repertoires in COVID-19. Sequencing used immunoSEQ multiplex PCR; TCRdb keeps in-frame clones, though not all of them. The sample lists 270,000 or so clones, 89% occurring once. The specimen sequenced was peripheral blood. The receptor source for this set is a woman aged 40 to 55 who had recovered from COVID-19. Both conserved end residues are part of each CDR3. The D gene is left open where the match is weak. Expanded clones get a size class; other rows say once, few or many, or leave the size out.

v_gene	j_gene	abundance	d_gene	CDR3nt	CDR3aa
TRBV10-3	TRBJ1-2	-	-	TGTGCCATCACGCCCCGGGGGGGGACGGGGGCGGATGGCTACACCTTC	CAITPRGGTGADGYTF
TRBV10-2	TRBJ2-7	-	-	TGCGCCAGCAGTGAGGCGGGGACAGACTACGAGCAGTACTTC	CASSEAGTDYEQYF
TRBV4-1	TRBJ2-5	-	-	TGCGCCAGCAGCCAAGAAGGAACAGGCTACGGAGAGACCCAGTACTTC	CASSQEGTGYGETQYF
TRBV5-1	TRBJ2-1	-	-	TGCGCCAGCAGCTTGGACTTCGGCGGGAATAACAATGAGCAGTTCTTC	CASSLDFGGNNNEQFF
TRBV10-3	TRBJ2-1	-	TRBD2	TGTGCCATCACCGGACTAGCGGGAGGCCCCGTCCTCTTC	CAITGLAGGPVLF
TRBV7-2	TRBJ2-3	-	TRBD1	TGTGCCAGCACCCTAAAGGACAGGGTTACAGATACGCAGTATTTT	CASTLKDRVTDTQYF
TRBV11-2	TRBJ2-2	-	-	TGTGCCAGCAGCTTAGGGAGGACGGGAACGAACACCGGGGAGCTGTTTTTT	CASSLGRTGTNTGELFF
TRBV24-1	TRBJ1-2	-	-	TGTGCCACCAGTGACGGGGAGGCGGGCTACACCTTC	CATSDGEAGYTF
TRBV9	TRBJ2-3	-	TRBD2	TGTGCCAGCAGCAGGGAGGGAATTCCTACAGATACGCAGTATTTT	CASSREGIPTDTQYF
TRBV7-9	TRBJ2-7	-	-	TGTGCCAGCAGCTTAATTGAGGGCAGCTCCTACGAGCAGTACTTC	CASSLIEGSSYEQYF
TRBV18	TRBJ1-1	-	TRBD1	TGTGCCAGCTCACCTTCTACAACAGGGGACACTGAAGCTTTCTTT	CASSPSTTGDTEAFF
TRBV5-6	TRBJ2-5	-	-	TGTGCCAGCAGCTTGGGTTCTCTACTTGGTGAGACCCAGTACTTC	CASSLGSLLGETQYF
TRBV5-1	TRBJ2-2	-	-	TGCGCCAGCAGCTTCGTGGCGGCTGCCACCGGGGAGCTGTTTTTT	CASSFVAAATGELFF
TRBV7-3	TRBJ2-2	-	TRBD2	TGTGCCAGCAGCTTTTCGGGACTAGCGGGAGGATACACCGGGGAGCTGTTTTTT	CASSFSGLAGGYTGELFF
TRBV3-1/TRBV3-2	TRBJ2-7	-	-	TGTGCCAGCAGCCAGAGCTACGAGCAGTACTTC	CASSQSYEQYF
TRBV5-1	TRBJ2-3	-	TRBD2	TGCGCCAGCACGCCCGGGGGGGTATCCGATACGCAGTATTTT	CASTPGGVSDTQYF
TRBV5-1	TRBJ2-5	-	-	TGCGCCAGCAGCTTGCCGTCGACAGGAGAACAAGAGACCCAGTACTTC	CASSLPSTGEQETQYF
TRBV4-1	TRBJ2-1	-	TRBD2	TGCGCCAGCAGCCAAGACTCCCACCTACTAGCGGGAGTAGATCATGAGCAGTTCTTC	CASSQDSHLLAGVDHEQFF
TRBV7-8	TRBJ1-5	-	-	TGTGCCAGCAGCTTAGCGTCTGTTCTAAGCAATCAGCCCCAGCATTTT	CASSLASVLSNQPQHF
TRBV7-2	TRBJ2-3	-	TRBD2	TGTGCCAGCAGCTTCCTAGCGGGTGGGACAGATACGCAGTATTTT	CASSFLAGGTDTQYF
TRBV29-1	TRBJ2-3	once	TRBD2	TGCAGCGTCCAGACTAGCGGGACGGCAGATACGCAGTATTTT	CSVQTSGTADTQYF
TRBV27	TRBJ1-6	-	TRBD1	TGTGCCAGCAGTTTATCTAATGCAGGGGGCCAAGGAAGGTCACCCCTCCACTTT	CASSLSNAGGQGRSPLHF
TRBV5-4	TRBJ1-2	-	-	TGTGCCAGCAGCCACCCCGACAGTTTATCGGTTGGCTACACCTTC	CASSHPDSLSVGYTF
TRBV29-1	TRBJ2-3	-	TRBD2	TGCAGCGTTGTAGTAGGGGCTAGCGGGTTCACAGATACGCAGTATTTT	CSVVVGASGFTDTQYF
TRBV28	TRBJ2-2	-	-	TGTGCCAGCAGTCCCGGCGGAGGAGGGACCGGGGAGCTGTTTTTT	CASSPGGGGTGELFF
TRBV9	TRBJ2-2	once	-	TGTGCCAGCAGCCCGTCCCCGGGTCAGCCCACCGGGGAGCTGTTTTTT	CASSPSPGQPTGELFF
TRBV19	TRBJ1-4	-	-	TGTGCCAGTAGTTCACAGATCCTTAATGAAAAACTGTTTTTT	CASSSQILNEKLFF
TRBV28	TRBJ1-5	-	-	TGTGCCAGCAGTTTTGGGGGCCAGGGTCTTTATCAGCCCCAGCATTTT	CASSFGGQGLYQPQHF
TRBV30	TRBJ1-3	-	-	TGTGCCTGTTTGTGGGGGGGCTCTGGAAACACCATATATTTT	CACLWGGSGNTIYF
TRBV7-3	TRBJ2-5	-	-	TGTGCCAGCAGCCATAAAACAGGATCTTACGAGACCCAGTACTTC	CASSHKTGSYETQYF
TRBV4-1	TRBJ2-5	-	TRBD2	TGCGCCAGCAGCCAAGAGGTCGGTAGCGGGAGGGGAGAGACCCAGTACTTC	CASSQEVGSGRGETQYF
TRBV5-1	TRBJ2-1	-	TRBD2	TGCGCCAGCAGCGAGGGACTAGCGGGAGTTGAGCAGTTCTTC	CASSEGLAGVEQFF
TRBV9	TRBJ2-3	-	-	TGTGCCAGCAGCGCGACCGGCGTGGAGGATACGCAGTATTTT	CASSATGVEDTQYF
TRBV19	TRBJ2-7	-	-	TGTGCCAGTAGTATGGGGCCAGAGGTTTCCTACGAGCAGTACTTC	CASSMGPEVSYEQYF
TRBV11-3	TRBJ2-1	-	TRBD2	TGTGCCAGCAGCGAACAAGCGGGATCGGGGGATGAGCAGTTCTTC	CASSEQAGSGDEQFF
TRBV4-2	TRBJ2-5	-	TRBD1	TGTGCCAGCAGCCAAGGGGGGACAGGGCAAGAGACCCAGTACTTC	CASSQGGTGQETQYF
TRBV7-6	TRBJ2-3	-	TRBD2	TGTGCCAGCAGCTTAGTTCTAGCGGGAGGGCTGGATACGCAGTATTTT	CASSLVLAGGLDTQYF
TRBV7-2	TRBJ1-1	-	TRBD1	TGTGCCAGCAGCATCGGGACAGGGTTATCTTTCTTT	CASSIGTGLSFF
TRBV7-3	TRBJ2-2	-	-	TGTGCCAGCTCGATAGGACACGCGCCCACCGGGGAGCTGTTTTTT	CASSIGHAPTGELFF
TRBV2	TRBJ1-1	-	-	TGTGCCAGCACAGTGGGCCTGGGCACTGAAGCTTTCTTT	CASTVGLGTEAFF
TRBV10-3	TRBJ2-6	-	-	TGTGCCATCAGTGAAGGACGGACTACTGGGGCCAACGTCCTGACTTTC	CAISEGRTTGANVLTF
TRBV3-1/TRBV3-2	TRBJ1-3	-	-	TGTGCCAGCAGAGGGGGACCTGGAAACACCATATATTTT	CASRGGPGNTIYF
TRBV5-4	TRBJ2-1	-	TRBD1	TGTGCCAGCAGCTTGGCCCGGACAGGGTTGGACAATGAGCAGTTCTTC	CASSLARTGLDNEQFF
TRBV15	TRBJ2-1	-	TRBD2	TGTGCCACCAGCCCGGGGACTAGATCCTACAATGAGCAGTTCTTC	CATSPGTRSYNEQFF
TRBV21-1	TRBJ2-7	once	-	TGTGCCAGCAGCAAAGGTGGGACATTCTCCTACGAGCAGTACTTC	CASSKGGTFSYEQYF
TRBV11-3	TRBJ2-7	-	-	TGTGCCAGCAGCTTCGCAGCGTCCCCCTACGAGCAGTACTTC	CASSFAASPYEQYF
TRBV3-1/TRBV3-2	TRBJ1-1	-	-	TGTGCCAGCAGCCAGAGAGGGGGCACTGAAGCTTTCTTT	CASSQRGGTEAFF
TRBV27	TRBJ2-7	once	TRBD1	TGTGCCAGCAGTTTGGGGACAGGGCCTTACGAGCAGTACTTC	CASSLGTGPYEQYF
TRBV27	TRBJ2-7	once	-	TGTGCCAGCAGTTTCGCCAGGGCAAGCGAGCAGTACTTC	CASSFARASEQYF
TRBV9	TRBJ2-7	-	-	TGTGCCAGCAGCCCTCAGGCAGGATTATACGAGCAGTACTTC	CASSPQAGLYEQYF